This is a list of T cell receptor beta chains from one sample in a study of shared clonotypes between healthy human individuals. Sequencing was performed with immunoSEQ multiplex PCR; in TCRdb, only in-frame clones are kept and a portion is missing. The sample consists of about 2.4 million clones, 85% to 95% of them appearing once. The sample was naive CD4+ T cells sorted from blood. The receptors stem from a man in his late teens or twenties in good health. The CDR3 runs from the conserved cysteine through the conserved F or W. The D gene is left open where the match is weak. For some rows the clone size is stated as once, few or many, or as a class when expanded; others skip it.

j_call: TRBJ2-3; clone_size: -; d_call: -; v_call: TRBV25-1; cdr3_aa: CASSVAATDTQYF
j_call: TRBJ2-2; clone_size: -; d_call: TRBD1; v_call: TRBV9; cdr3_aa: CASEGTGGWTGELFF
j_call: TRBJ2-7; clone_size: -; d_call: TRBD2; v_call: TRBV18; cdr3_aa: CASSPPGLAGGNEQYF
j_call: TRBJ2-3; clone_size: -; d_call: TRBD1; v_call: TRBV5-4; cdr3_aa: CASSLYGTGGTDTQYF
j_call: TRBJ2-7; clone_size: -; d_call: TRBD2; v_call: TRBV9; cdr3_aa: CASSPGGSSYEQYF
j_call: TRBJ1-2; clone_size: -; d_call: TRBD1; v_call: TRBV6-5; cdr3_aa: CASSTTGGSGYTF
j_call: TRBJ2-2; clone_size: -; d_call: TRBD1; v_call: TRBV7-9; cdr3_aa: CASSRALLPDRGTGELFF
j_call: TRBJ1-1; clone_size: -; d_call: -; v_call: TRBV4-3; cdr3_aa: CASSQEQGQGAFF
j_call: TRBJ2-4; clone_size: -; d_call: -; v_call: TRBV7-2; cdr3_aa: CASSPLGGLAKNIQYF
j_call: TRBJ2-1; clone_size: -; d_call: TRBD2; v_call: TRBV5-4; cdr3_aa: CASSSPGLAGMNEQFF
j_call: TRBJ2-1; clone_size: -; d_call: TRBD2; v_call: TRBV6-1; cdr3_aa: CASSKLAGGPNEQFF
j_call: TRBJ2-3; clone_size: -; d_call: -; v_call: TRBV29-1; cdr3_aa: CSVDGSTDTQYF
j_call: TRBJ1-5; clone_size: -; d_call: -; v_call: TRBV6-1; cdr3_aa: CASSERGNQPQHF
j_call: TRBJ1-5; clone_size: once; d_call: TRBD1; v_call: TRBV5-1; cdr3_aa: CASSPGTGGHQPQHF
j_call: TRBJ1-1; clone_size: -; d_call: TRBD1; v_call: TRBV6-5; cdr3_aa: CASSSGTGLNTEAFF
j_call: TRBJ2-2; clone_size: -; d_call: -; v_call: TRBV9; cdr3_aa: CASSVVVGGTGELFF
j_call: TRBJ2-5; clone_size: -; d_call: TRBD2; v_call: TRBV18; cdr3_aa: CASSPAGGPEETQYF
j_call: TRBJ2-5; clone_size: -; d_call: TRBD1; v_call: TRBV5-1; cdr3_aa: CASSLRQGRETQYF
j_call: TRBJ2-7; clone_size: -; d_call: -; v_call: TRBV7-2; cdr3_aa: CASSSGGLQSYEQYF
j_call: TRBJ1-2; clone_size: once; d_call: -; v_call: TRBV6-5; cdr3_aa: CASTESGTDHYGYTF
j_call: TRBJ2-5; clone_size: -; d_call: TRBD2; v_call: TRBV5-6; cdr3_aa: CASSPRLAGNQETQYF
j_call: TRBJ1-6; clone_size: -; d_call: -; v_call: TRBV5-1; cdr3_aa: CASSLEGRRQENSPLHF
j_call: TRBJ1-4; clone_size: -; d_call: -; v_call: TRBV13; cdr3_aa: CASSLGQNNEKLFF
j_call: TRBJ2-5; clone_size: -; d_call: -; v_call: TRBV10-2; cdr3_aa: CASLEGGQGGQYF
j_call: TRBJ2-6; clone_size: -; d_call: TRBD1; v_call: TRBV2; cdr3_aa: CASTGGQGGPGANVLTF
j_call: TRBJ1-1; clone_size: once; d_call: TRBD1; v_call: TRBV2; cdr3_aa: CASRERGQAVEAFF
j_call: TRBJ2-1; clone_size: once; d_call: TRBD2; v_call: TRBV30; cdr3_aa: CAWSHPGLAFYNEQFF
j_call: TRBJ1-5; clone_size: -; d_call: -; v_call: TRBV2; cdr3_aa: CASSGHLNQPQHF
j_call: TRBJ2-5; clone_size: -; d_call: TRBD2; v_call: TRBV5-4; cdr3_aa: CASSEAGVVQETQYF
j_call: TRBJ2-5; clone_size: once; d_call: -; v_call: TRBV6-6; cdr3_aa: CATNPGAGETQYF
j_call: TRBJ2-7; clone_size: -; d_call: TRBD2; v_call: TRBV6-1; cdr3_aa: CARGAGGPLAEQYF
j_call: TRBJ2-7; clone_size: -; d_call: -; v_call: TRBV4-2; cdr3_aa: CASSQGTAGTYEQYF
j_call: TRBJ2-4; clone_size: -; d_call: -; v_call: TRBV5-1; cdr3_aa: CASSLDSLGIPLAKNIQYF
j_call: TRBJ2-1; clone_size: -; d_call: TRBD2; v_call: TRBV18; cdr3_aa: CASSPSLTSGSYNEQFF
j_call: TRBJ1-1; clone_size: -; d_call: -; v_call: TRBV15; cdr3_aa: CATSRAGQGRTEAFF
j_call: TRBJ2-5; clone_size: -; d_call: TRBD1; v_call: TRBV7-6; cdr3_aa: CASSRQGVGETQYF
j_call: TRBJ2-3; clone_size: -; d_call: -; v_call: TRBV5-1; cdr3_aa: CASSLEGRTDTQYF
j_call: TRBJ2-2; clone_size: -; d_call: TRBD1; v_call: TRBV12-5; cdr3_aa: CASGLVLDREWSGELFF
j_call: TRBJ2-2; clone_size: once; d_call: -; v_call: TRBV28; cdr3_aa: CASSQNQWGKNTGELFF
j_call: TRBJ1-2; clone_size: -; d_call: TRBD1; v_call: TRBV6-1; cdr3_aa: CASSPSRQGAYGYTF
j_call: TRBJ2-5; clone_size: -; d_call: TRBD2; v_call: TRBV2; cdr3_aa: CASTRTSAYQETQYF
j_call: TRBJ1-2; clone_size: -; d_call: TRBD1; v_call: TRBV5-1; cdr3_aa: CASSPGTDGYTF
j_call: TRBJ2-1; clone_size: -; d_call: TRBD2; v_call: TRBV7-2; cdr3_aa: CASSAGEAYNEQFF
j_call: TRBJ2-5; clone_size: -; d_call: TRBD2; v_call: TRBV30; cdr3_aa: CAEGSAGQETQYF
j_call: TRBJ2-3; clone_size: -; d_call: -; v_call: TRBV14; cdr3_aa: CASSQDGGASTDTQYF